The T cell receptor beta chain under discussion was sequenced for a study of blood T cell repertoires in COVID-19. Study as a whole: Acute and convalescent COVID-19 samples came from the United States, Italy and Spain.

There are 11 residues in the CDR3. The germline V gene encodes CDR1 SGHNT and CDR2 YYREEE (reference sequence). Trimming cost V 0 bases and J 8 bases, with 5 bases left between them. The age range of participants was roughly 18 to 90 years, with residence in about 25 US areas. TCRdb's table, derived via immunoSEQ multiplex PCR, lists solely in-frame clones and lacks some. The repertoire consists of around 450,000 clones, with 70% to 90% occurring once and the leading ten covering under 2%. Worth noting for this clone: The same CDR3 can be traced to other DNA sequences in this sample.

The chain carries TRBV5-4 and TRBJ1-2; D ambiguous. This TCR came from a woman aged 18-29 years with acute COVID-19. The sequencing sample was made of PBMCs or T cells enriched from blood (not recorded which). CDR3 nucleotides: TGTGCCAGCAGCTTGGGAGGCGGCTACACCTTC. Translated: CASSLGGGYTF.